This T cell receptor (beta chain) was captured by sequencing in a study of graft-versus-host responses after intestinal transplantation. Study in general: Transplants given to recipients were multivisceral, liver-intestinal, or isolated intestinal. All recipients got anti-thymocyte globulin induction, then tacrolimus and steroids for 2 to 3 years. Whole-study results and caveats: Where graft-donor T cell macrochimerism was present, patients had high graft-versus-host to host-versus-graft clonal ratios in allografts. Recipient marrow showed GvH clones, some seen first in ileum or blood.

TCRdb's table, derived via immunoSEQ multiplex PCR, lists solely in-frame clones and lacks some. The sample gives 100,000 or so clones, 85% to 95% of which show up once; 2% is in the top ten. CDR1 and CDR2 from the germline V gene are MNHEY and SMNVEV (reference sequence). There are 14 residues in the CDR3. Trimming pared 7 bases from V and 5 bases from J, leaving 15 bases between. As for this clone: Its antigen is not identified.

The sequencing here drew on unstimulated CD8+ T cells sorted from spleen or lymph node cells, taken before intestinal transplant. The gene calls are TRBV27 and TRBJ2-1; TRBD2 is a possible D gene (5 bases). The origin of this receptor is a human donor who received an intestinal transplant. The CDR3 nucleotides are TGTGCCAGCACCAAAGGAGGAGCCAACAATGAGCAGTTCTTC. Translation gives CASTKGGANNEQFF.